This T cell receptor beta chain was observed in a study of CD8+CD57+ T cells in acquired aplastic anemia. This clonotype was detected ten times or more. Genomic DNA templated the TCR beta VDJ and CDR3 profiling. TCRdb itself ran the reads through MiXCR, one entry per CDR3 protein. The sample comprises around 140,000 distinct CDR3 sequences, 40% to 45% of which are singletons, and roughly 8.1% rests with the top ten. Germline CDR1 and CDR2: SGHVS and FQNEAQ. This CDR3 has 16 residues. V lost 5 bases to trimming and J lost 2 bases, with 15 bases between them. Sequenced: sorted CD4+, CD8+, or CD8+CD57+ T cells (not recorded which) from PBMCs. The receptor comes from a human donor in good health, serving as a control. The chain couples TRBV7-8 to TRBJ1-4; a possible D gene is TRBD1 (5 bases). For the CDR3, the DNA is TGTGCCAGCAGCGAGAAATCAGGGAGGACTAATGAAAAACTGTTTTTT. This translates into CASSEKSGRTNEKLFF.